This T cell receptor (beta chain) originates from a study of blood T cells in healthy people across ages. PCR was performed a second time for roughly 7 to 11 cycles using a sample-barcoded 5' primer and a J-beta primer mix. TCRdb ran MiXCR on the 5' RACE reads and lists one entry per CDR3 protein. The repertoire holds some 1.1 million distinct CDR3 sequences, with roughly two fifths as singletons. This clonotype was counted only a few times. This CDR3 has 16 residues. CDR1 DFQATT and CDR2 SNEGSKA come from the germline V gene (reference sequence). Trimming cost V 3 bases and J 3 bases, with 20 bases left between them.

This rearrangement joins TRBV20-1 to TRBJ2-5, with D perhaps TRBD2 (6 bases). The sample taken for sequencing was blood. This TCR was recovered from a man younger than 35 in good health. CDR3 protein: CSASGNTGREKETQYF. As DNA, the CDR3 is TGCAGTGCTAGTGGCAATACCGGACGGGAGAAAGAGACCCAGTACTTC.